The next 13 T cell receptor beta chains were all read from a single sample in a study of blood T cell repertoires in COVID-19. Here immunoSEQ multiplex PCR was the method, and the copy in TCRdb shows in-frame clones only, minus some. Here the sample spans around 320,000 clones, about nine tenths being singletons. Specimen: peripheral blood. These receptors were obtained from a man aged 18 to 29 with active or convalescent COVID-19.

This clone came up a few times. The chain links TRBV5-5 to TRBJ2-7; maybe TRBD2 (5 bases). There are 13 residues in the CDR3. V lost 2 bases and J lost 4, with 10 bases in between. Germline V CDR1 and CDR2: SGHKS, YYEKEE (reference sequence). This chain's CDR3 is CASSLGSGYEQYF. CDR3 coding DNA: TGTGCCAGCAGCTTAGGCAGCGGATACGAGCAGTACTTC.

V is TRBV25-1 and J is TRBJ2-1; 7 nucleotides line up with TRBD2. With 4 bases clipped from V and 3 bases from J, the junction kept 9 bases outside the gene matches. CDR3 size: 16 residues. In germline, CDR1 is MGHDK, CDR2 SYGVNS. This CDR3 reads CASSANSGTNYNEQFF. In DNA, the CDR3 is TGTGCCAGCAGTGCCAACAGCGGGACCAACTACAATGAGCAGTTCTTC.

The chain couples TRBV18 to TRBJ1-1; D is ambiguous. The CDR3 loop spans 13 amino acids. Germline CDR1 and CDR2: KGHSH and LQKENI. V was clipped by 2 bases and J by 5 bases, with 9 bases between them. The CDR3 reads CASSPIRTTEAFF. The CDR3 nucleotides are TGTGCCAGCTCACCAATTCGTACTACTGAAGCTTTCTTT.

The J gene is TRBJ1-1, the V gene TRBV4-3; D gene ambiguous. Looked up from germline, CDR1 is LGHNA and CDR2 is YSLEER. The germline V and J ends were trimmed by 5 bases and 5 bases, with 15 bases remaining between them. The CDR3 is made up of 14 amino acids. This CDR3 reads CASSEVELSTEAFF. CDR3 in DNA: TGCGCCAGCAGCGAAGTGGAGTTATCGACTGAAGCTTTCTTT.

The gene calls are TRBV6-5 and TRBJ1-5, with 7 bases identical to TRBD1. The CDR3 loop spans 15 amino acids. Germline-derived CDR1 and CDR2 are MNHEY and SVGAGI. V gave up 5 bases and J gave up 0 bases; unmatched junction bases: 4. The CDR3, as DNA: TGTGCCAGCAGTACCGGGACAGATAGCAATCAGCCCCAGCATTTT. Its protein product is CASSTGTDSNQPQHF.

CDR3 amino acids: CASSLKIAGLQGGYTF. The CDR3 nucleotides read TGTGCCAGCAGCTTAAAAATCGCAGGGCTGCAGGGAGGCTACACCTTC. The gene calls are TRBV7-2 and TRBJ1-2; TRBD1 might be the D (5 bases). Looked up from germline, CDR1 is SGHTA and CDR2 is FQGNSA. V was shortened by 2 bases and J by 8 bases, with 21 bases between the two germline ends. The CDR3 totals 16 residues.

The count of this clone is one. This chain joins TRBV7-9 and TRBJ1-1; D is unclear. The V gene lost 3 bases and the J gene lost 0 bases, with 11 bases spanning the gap. Germline V lookup: CDR1 SEHNR, CDR2 FQNEAQ (reference sequence). This CDR3 is 15 amino acids long. The DNA of the CDR3 is TGTGCCAGCAGCTTGGGAGAATCAATGAACACTGAAGCTTTCTTT. The encoded protein is CASSLGESMNTEAFF.

The chain employs TRBV13 and TRBJ1-4; 8 positions agree with TRBD1. Losses at the gene ends were 6 bases for V and 8 bases for J; bases not matched to a gene: 11. The CDR3 consists of 15 residues. The germline V gene encodes CDR1 PRHDT and CDR2 FYEKMQ (reference sequence). CDR3 DNA: TGTGCCAGCAGGAAAGACAGGGGCGGCGGGGAAAAACTGTTTTTT. It codes for CASRKDRGGGEKLFF. The variable domain in full, with the rest retrieved from reference TRBV13 and TRBJ1-4, is AAGVIQSPRHLIKEKRETATLKCYPIPRHDTVYWYQQGPGQDPQFLISFYEKMQSDKGSIPDRFSAQQFSDYHSELNMSSLELGDSALYFCASRKDRGGGEKLFFGSGTQLSVL.

The gene calls are TRBV27 and TRBJ1-2; 7 bases are a match to TRBD1. The CDR3 has 16 residues. Germline V lookup: CDR1 MNHEY, CDR2 SMNVEV (reference sequence). The trim removed 5 bases at V and 5 bases at J, leaving 14 bases unmatched. The chain's CDR3 is CASSPGTANVPYGYTF. The CDR3 DNA is TGTGCCAGCAGTCCCGGGACAGCCAATGTACCTTATGGCTACACCTTC.

V usage is TRBV28 and J usage is TRBJ2-7; 11 bases align to TRBD1. Germline V gives CDR1 MDHEN, CDR2 SYDVKM. V lost 6 bases to trimming and J lost 7 bases; unmatched junction nucleotides: 5. The CDR3 length is 13 residues. This CDR3 reads CASRDRGPVEQYF. The CDR3, as DNA: TGTGCCAGCAGGGACAGGGGGCCAGTTGAGCAGTACTTC.

The chain links TRBV5-1 to TRBJ1-4, with 9 positions matching TRBD1. This CDR3 is built from 15 residues. The germline gives CDR1 SGHRS, CDR2 YFSETQ. V was clipped by 0 bases and J by 5 bases; unmatched bases: 2. The CDR3 loop is CASSLETGGNEKLFF. CDR3 coding DNA: TGCGCCAGCAGCTTGGAGACAGGGGGGAATGAAAAACTGTTTTTT.

The chain recombines TRBV4-1 with TRBJ2-7; TRBD2 might be the D (7 bases). V lost 0 bases to trimming and J lost 2 bases, with 20 bases between them. Germline V gene data show CDR1 as MGHRA and CDR2 as YSYEKL. This CDR3 comprises 18 residues. CDR3 region: CASSQDPGGGRGTYEQYF. CDR3 coding DNA: TGCGCCAGCAGCCAAGATCCGGGGGGCGGCAGGGGAACCTACGAGCAGTACTTC.

The table lists this clone with a count of one. V is TRBV5-5 and J is TRBJ1-1, with D perhaps TRBD1 (5 bases). Trimming stripped 4 bases from V and 5 bases from J, with 21 bases between. CDR3 size: 16 residues. Germline V gene lookup returns CDR1 SGHKS and CDR2 YYEKEE (reference sequence). In DNA form, the CDR3 reads TGTGCCAGCAGCCTGGAGCCCCAGGGTTGGGGTACTGAAGCTTTCTTT. Translating it yields CASSLEPQGWGTEAFF.